This TCR beta chain was observed in a study of blood T cell repertoires in COVID-19. Study-level background: Researchers got acute and convalescent COVID-19 samples from the United States, Italy and Spain.

Germline V gene sequence: CDR1 SGHTA, CDR2 FQGTGA. V was pared by 3 bases and J by 7 bases, with 10 bases between. This CDR3 contains 14 residues. Some clones are missing from TCRdb's copy, which holds only in-frame ones; the method was immunoSEQ multiplex PCR. In the table there are around 290,000 clones, roughly 86% of which are singletons. Cohort 3 recovered donors had two negative PCRs, clearance, or symptom resolution. The source is a woman under 30 who had recovered from COVID-19. Material: PBMCs or T cells enriched from blood (not recorded which). The chain couples TRBV7-3 to TRBJ1-6; D not certain. CDR3 coding DNA: TGTGCCAGCAGCTTCGGCGGAACGAATTCACCCCTCCACTTT. This encodes CASSFGGTNSPLHF.